The next 24 T cell receptor beta chains were all read from a single sample in a study of CD8 T cells in Susac syndrome. Random-hexamer reverse transcription was applied to about 0.5 to 1 ug RNA. TCRdb reprocessed the immunoSEQ multiplex PCR reads via MiXCR and lists one record per CDR3 protein. The sample has 120,000 or so distinct CDR3 sequences, around 94% seen once. Material: CD8+ T cells from PBMCs. Receptors were obtained from a human donor with Susac syndrome.

The chain links TRBV2 to TRBJ2-7, with D uncertain. The germline V gene has CDR1 SNHLY and CDR2 FYNNEI. CDR3 length: 11 amino acids. With 6 bases removed from V and 2 bases from J, the gap between germline ends came to 5 bases. The CDR3 DNA follows: TGTGCCAGCAGCAAAACCTACGAGCAGTACTTC. Translated, it gives CASSKTYEQYF.

This chain joins TRBV12-3 or TRBV12-4 and TRBJ1-1; unclear D gene. This CDR3 region has 11 residues. V was pared by 2 bases and J by 6 bases, with 4 bases between. CDR3: CASSLFPEAFF. CDR3 DNA sequence: TGTGCCAGCAGTTTATTCCCTGAAGCTTTCTTT.

J is TRBJ2-7 and V is TRBV5-1, with 8 bases matching TRBD1. The germline gives CDR1 SGHRS, CDR2 YFSETQ. With 2 bases clipped from V and 5 bases from J, the junction kept 3 bases outside the gene matches. This CDR3 comprises 13 residues. This CDR3 reads CASSLRTGHEQYF. Written as DNA, the CDR3 is TGCGCCAGCAGCTTAAGGACAGGGCACGAGCAGTACTTC.

This clonotype was counted once. The J gene is TRBJ1-6, the V gene TRBV30; no reliable D call. CDR1 is GTSNPN and CDR2 is SVGIG in the germline V gene (reference sequence). Between the trimmed V and J ends, which lost 2 bases and 10 bases, there was a span of 9 bases. CDR3 length: 12 amino acids. The CDR3 DNA sequence: TGTGCCTGGAGTCTGGACGGGTCACCCCTCCACTTT. Encoded protein: CAWSLDGSPLHF.

This rearrangement joins TRBV5-4 to TRBJ2-2; D is unresolved. The CDR3 length is 15 residues. V lost 3 bases, J lost 1 base, and 10 bases lay in between. CDR1 and CDR2 from the germline V gene are SGHNT and YYREEE (reference sequence). The CDR3 nucleotides are TGTGCCAGCAGCTATCCATTGGGGAACACCGGGGAGCTGTTTTTT. Amino acid sequence: CASSYPLGNTGELFF.

This chain links TRBV4-2 with TRBJ2-1; 7 positions agree with TRBD2. The V segment lost 4 bases and the J segment 3 bases; nucleotides outside the gene matches: 9. Per germline, CDR1 LGHNA and CDR2 YNFKEQ. The CDR3 length is 16 residues. CDR3 sequence (DNA): TGTGCCAGCAGCCGATCGACTAGCTCGGACTACAATGAGCAGTTCTTC. It codes for CASSRSTSSDYNEQFF.

The chain carries TRBV30 and TRBJ2-1; D perhaps matches TRBD2 (5 bases). The CDR3 runs to 11 residues. Germline V gives CDR1 GTSNPN, CDR2 SVGIG (reference sequence). V dropped 2 bases and J dropped 12 bases, with 11 bases sitting between them. The CDR3 DNA sequence: TGTGCCTGGAGTTATGAGGGAGTGCAGTTCTTC. The encoded protein is CAWSYEGVQFF.

This chain joins TRBV28 and TRBJ1-3, with D unclear. The V gene's germline CDR1 is MDHEN and CDR2 SYDVKM. The CDR3 loop spans 16 amino acids. Trimming took off 2 bases at V and 0 bases at J, with 11 bases between the two ends. The CDR3 sequence is CASSLGRIHSGNTIYF. DNA for the CDR3: TGTGCCAGCAGTTTAGGGAGGATACACTCTGGAAACACCATATATTTT.

The chain joins TRBV5-4 to TRBJ2-7, with 7 bases aligning to TRBD1. V gave up 4 bases and J gave up 3 bases; unmatched junction bases: 4. The germline CDR1 and CDR2 sequences are SGHNT and YYREEE (reference sequence). The CDR3 runs to 13 residues. As DNA, the CDR3 is TGTGCCAGCAGCGGGGACAGCCTCTACGAGCAGTACTTC. Its translation is CASSGDSLYEQYF.

J is TRBJ1-1 and V is TRBV28, with D unclear. The CDR3 runs 13 residues. Germline V gene lookup returns CDR1 MDHEN and CDR2 SYDVKM. The V end lost 3 bases, the J end lost 1 base, and 6 bases lay between the germline ends. DNA of the CDR3: TGTGCCAGCAGTTTTTCACAGAACACTGAAGCTTTCTTT. Translated: CASSFSQNTEAFF. The full variable domain, in which reference TRBV28 and TRBJ1-1 provide the parts outside the CDR3, is DVKVTQSSRYLVKRTGEKVFLECVQDMDHENMFWYRQDPGLGLRLIYFSYDVKMKEKGDIPEGYSVSREKKERFSLILESASTNQTSMYLCASSFSQNTEAFFGQGTRLTVV.

The V and J genes are TRBV6-2 or TRBV6-3 and TRBJ2-3, with TRBD1 as a possible D gene (6 bases). V lost 6 bases to trimming and J lost 2 bases, with 15 bases between them. CDR3 length: 15 amino acids. Looked up from germline, CDR1 is MNHEY and CDR2 is SVGEGT. The CDR3 here is CASSRLGDNTDTQYF. The CDR3 bases are TGTGCCAGCAGCCGGTTGGGGGACAACACAGATACGCAGTATTTT.

The V call is TRBV3-1, the J call TRBJ1-2; D is undetermined. V gave up 1 base and J gave up 3 bases, with 15 bases separating them. Germline CDR1 reads LGHDT; CDR2 reads YNNKEL (reference sequence). The CDR3 consists of 16 residues. For the CDR3, the DNA is TGTGCCAGCAGCCAAGGGGCGGACCTTCGGGACTATGGCTACACCTTC. It yields the protein CASSQGADLRDYGYTF.

V is TRBV25-1 and J is TRBJ2-5; 7 bases align to TRBD2. Looked up from germline, CDR1 is MGHDK and CDR2 is SYGVNS. The CDR3 is made up of 17 amino acids. Trimming cost V 3 bases and J 1 base; bases outside gene matches: 11. CDR3 DNA sequence: TGTGCCAGCAGTGATGAAGGGACGGGAGGAACCCAAGAGACCCAGTACTTC. This sequence encodes CASSDEGTGGTQETQYF.

V gene TRBV12-3 or TRBV12-4 combines with J gene TRBJ1-5; TRBD1 might be the D (6 bases). The CDR3 runs 16 residues. The germline V and J ends were trimmed by 5 bases and 3 bases, with 17 bases remaining between them. The DNA of the CDR3 is TGTGCCAGCAGTCCTTTACAGGGAGGGTTCAATCAGCCCCAGCATTTT. It specifies CASSPLQGGFNQPQHF.

The gene calls are TRBV28 and TRBJ1-5; D ambiguous. Trimming removed 5 bases from V and 0 bases from J, with 11 bases in between. CDR3 size: 15 residues. Germline CDR1 MDHEN, CDR2 SYDVKM. CDR3 loop: CASSRAGNSNQPQHF. CDR3 nucleotides: TGTGCCAGCAGTCGGGCTGGAAATAGCAATCAGCCCCAGCATTTT.

The J gene is TRBJ2-1, the V gene TRBV19; 10 nucleotides line up with TRBD2. CDR1 LNHDA and CDR2 SQIVND come from the germline V gene (reference sequence). Germline trimming cut 5 bases from V and 1 base from J; bases unmatched to any gene: 5. The CDR3 runs 16 residues. The CDR3 spells CASSVLAGQSYNEQFF. For the CDR3, the DNA is TGTGCCAGTAGTGTACTAGCGGGACAATCCTACAATGAGCAGTTCTTC.

The chain uses TRBV4-3 and TRBJ1-1; D may be TRBD1 (6 bases). V was shortened by 1 base and J by 8 bases, with 8 bases between the two germline ends. CDR1 is LGHNA and CDR2 is YSLEER in the germline V gene. The CDR3 extends over 12 amino acids. CDR3 sequence: CASSQATGEAFF. CDR3 bases: TGCGCCAGCAGCCAAGCAACAGGGGAAGCTTTCTTT.

The chain employs TRBV4-1 and TRBJ1-4; D not certain. CDR1 is MGHRA, CDR2 YSYEKL, per germline. Between the trimmed V and J ends, which lost 7 bases and 8 bases, there was a span of 5 bases. CDR3 size: 10 residues. The CDR3 sequence: CASKDEKLFF. DNA for the CDR3: TGCGCCAGCAAGGACGAAAAACTGTTTTTT.

The J gene is TRBJ2-3, the V gene TRBV7-2, with a tentative D call TRBD1 (5 bases). Germline CDR1 is SGHTA and CDR2 is FQGNSA. The CDR3 totals 16 residues. V was clipped by 6 bases and J by 2 bases, with 18 bases between them. CDR3 sequence: CASSGPETEVTDTQYF. The CDR3 nucleotides read TGTGCCAGCAGTGGCCCGGAGACAGAAGTCACAGATACGCAGTATTTT.

The genes are TRBV15 and TRBJ1-2; tentatively, D is TRBD1 (6 bases). The germline V and J ends were trimmed by 2 bases and 8 bases, with 18 bases remaining between them. Germline-derived CDR1 and CDR2 are LNHNV and YYDKDF (reference sequence). The length of the CDR3 is 15 residues. CDR3 sequence reads: CATSRRITGGVGYTF. DNA for the CDR3: TGTGCCACCAGCAGACGTATTACGGGGGGCGTCGGCTACACCTTC. Complete variable domain (other parts from reference TRBV15 and TRBJ1-2): DAMVIQNPRYQVTQFGKPVTLSCSQTLNHNVMYWYQQKSSQAPKLLFHYYDKDFNNEADTPDNFQSRRPNTSFCFLDIRSPGLGDTAMYLCATSRRITGGVGYTFGSGTRLTVV.

This chain joins TRBV6-2 or TRBV6-3 and TRBJ2-3; TRBD1 matches at 11 bases. Germline CDR1 and CDR2: MNHEY and SVGEGT. Losses at the gene ends were 2 bases for V and 3 bases for J; bases not matched to a gene: 7. The CDR3 extends over 17 amino acids. The CDR3 here is CASSYPRDRGRTDTQYF. CDR3 coding DNA: TGTGCCAGCAGTTACCCACGGGACAGGGGGAGGACAGATACGCAGTATTTT.

The chain joins TRBV27 to TRBJ1-2; no firm D call. This CDR3 is built from 13 residues. Per the germline V gene, CDR1 is MNHEY and CDR2 is SMNVEV (reference sequence). V lost 0 bases and J lost 6, with 8 bases in between. CDR3 residues: CASSLSVGDGYTF. The DNA of the CDR3 is TGTGCCAGCAGTTTATCGGTCGGGGATGGCTACACCTTC.

This chain joins TRBV5-5 and TRBJ2-7; D remains unclear. From germline, CDR1 is SGHKS and CDR2 YYEKEE (reference sequence). V was trimmed by 4 bases and J by 7 bases, leaving 12 bases between them. CDR3 length: 12 amino acids. The CDR3 DNA follows: TGTGCCAGCAGCCCTGGAACCTGGGAGCAGTACTTC. Translation gives CASSPGTWEQYF.

The chain carries TRBV5-6 and TRBJ2-3; unclear D gene. Germline-derived CDR1 and CDR2 are SGHDT and YYEEEE. Deletions cut 0 bases from V and 2 bases from J, with 10 bases between. The CDR3 is made up of 15 amino acids. The CDR3 spells CASSLEASYTDTQYF. CDR3 bases: TGTGCCAGCAGCTTGGAGGCGAGCTACACAGATACGCAGTATTTT.